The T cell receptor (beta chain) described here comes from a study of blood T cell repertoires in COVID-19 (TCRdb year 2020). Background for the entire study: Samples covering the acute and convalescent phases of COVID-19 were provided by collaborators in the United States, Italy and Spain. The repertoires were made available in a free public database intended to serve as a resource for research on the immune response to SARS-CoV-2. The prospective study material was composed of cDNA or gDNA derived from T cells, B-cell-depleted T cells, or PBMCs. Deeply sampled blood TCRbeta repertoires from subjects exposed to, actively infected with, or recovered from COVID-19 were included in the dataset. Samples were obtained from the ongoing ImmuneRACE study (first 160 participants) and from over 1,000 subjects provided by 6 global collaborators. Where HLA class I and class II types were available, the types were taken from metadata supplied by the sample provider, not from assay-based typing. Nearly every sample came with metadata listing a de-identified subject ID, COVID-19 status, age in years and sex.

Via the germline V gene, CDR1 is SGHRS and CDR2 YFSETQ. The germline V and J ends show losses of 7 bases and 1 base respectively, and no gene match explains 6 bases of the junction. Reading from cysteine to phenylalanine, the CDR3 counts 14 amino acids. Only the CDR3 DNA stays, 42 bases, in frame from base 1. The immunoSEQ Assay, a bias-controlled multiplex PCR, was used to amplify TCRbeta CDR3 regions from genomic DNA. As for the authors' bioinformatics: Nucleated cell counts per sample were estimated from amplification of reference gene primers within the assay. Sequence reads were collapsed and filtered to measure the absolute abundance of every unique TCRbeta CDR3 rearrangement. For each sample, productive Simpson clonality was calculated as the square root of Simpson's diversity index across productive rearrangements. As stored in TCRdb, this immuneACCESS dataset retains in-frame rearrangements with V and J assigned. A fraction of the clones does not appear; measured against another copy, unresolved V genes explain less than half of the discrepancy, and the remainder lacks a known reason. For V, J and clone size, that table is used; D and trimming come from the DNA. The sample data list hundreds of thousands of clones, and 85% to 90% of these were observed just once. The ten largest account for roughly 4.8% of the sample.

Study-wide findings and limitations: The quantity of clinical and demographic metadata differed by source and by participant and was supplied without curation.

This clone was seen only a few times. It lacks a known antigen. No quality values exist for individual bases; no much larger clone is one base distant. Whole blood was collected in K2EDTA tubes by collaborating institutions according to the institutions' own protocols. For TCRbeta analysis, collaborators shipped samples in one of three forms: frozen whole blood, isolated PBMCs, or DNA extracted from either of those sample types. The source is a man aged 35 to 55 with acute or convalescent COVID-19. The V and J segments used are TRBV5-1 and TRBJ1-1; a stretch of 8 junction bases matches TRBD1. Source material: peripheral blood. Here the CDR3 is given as CASRTGQGNTEAFF. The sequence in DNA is TGCGCCAGCCGTACCGGACAGGGGAACACTGAAGCTTTCTTT.